These 26 T cell receptor delta chains originate from one sample sequenced in a study of Vγ9Vδ2 T cells in congenital toxoplasmosis. Template-switch reverse transcription used TRGC- and TRDC-specific primers together in a single tube. The TRGC primer was designed to target TRGC1 and TRGC2 alike. TCRdb reanalyzed the reads using CATT. Counted here are some 990 delta-chain clones, around a sixth occurring once; the ten biggest clones make up roughly 10%. The specimen was gamma-delta T cells from blood. The receptors were sampled from a child younger than 10 born to a mother with Toxoplasma gondii infection during pregnancy, either congenitally infected or uninfected (not recorded which).

Sample share makes this clone medium-sized (0.01 to 0.1%). The chain couples TRDV2 to TRDJ1, with 8 bases lining up with TRDD3. Unmatched junction bases numbered 5, after V lost 3 bases and J lost 3 bases. CDR3 size: 14 residues. The germline gives CDR1 GEAIGNYY, CDR2 EKD. CDR3 nucleotide sequence: TGTGCCTGTGACGCCTGGGGGAGGCCCGATAAACTCATCTTT. Protein: CACDAWGRPDKLIF.

By its share, this clone is large. The rearrangement joins TRDV2 to TRDJ3, with 8 bases identical to TRDD3. Per the germline V gene, CDR1 is GEAIGNYY and CDR2 is EKD. Germline trimming cut 1 base from V and 0 bases from J; bases unmatched to any gene: 4. The CDR3 is 18 residues long. This CDR3 is CACDTAGGTSWDTRQMFF. For the CDR3, the DNA is TGTGCCTGTGACACAGCTGGGGGAACCTCCTGGGACACCCGACAGATGTTTTTC.

This clone was seen a handful of times. The chain combines TRDV2 with TRDJ1, with D perhaps TRDD3 (10 bases). This CDR3 region has 21 residues. Between the trimmed V and J ends, which lost 1 base and 0 bases, there was a span of 29 bases. Germline V CDR1 and CDR2: GEAIGNYY, EKD. The CDR3 sequence: CACDTPSYRTGGSWHTDKLIF. The CDR3 DNA is TGTGCCTGTGACACGCCTTCCTACCGTACTGGGGGATCCTGGCACACCGATAAACTCATCTTT.

In its sample, this clone ranks as large. The V and J genes are TRDV1 and TRDJ1; TRDD3 aligns across 8 bases. Unmatched junction bases numbered 29, after V lost 2 bases and J lost 0 bases. This CDR3 region has 24 residues. Germline CDR1 and CDR2: TSWWSYY and QGS. The CDR3 region is CALGETRNPNWDWGSESYTDKLIF. The CDR3 DNA reads TGTGCTCTTGGGGAAACGCGGAATCCAAATTGGGACTGGGGGTCAGAATCGTACACCGATAAACTCATCTTT.

With respect to this clone: This sequence is one base from a far larger clone and is likely a read error. The chain couples TRDV2 to TRDJ2; 12 positions match TRDD3. The J gene is absent in TCRdb and was assigned here via DNA matching to germline. The CDR3 totals 16 residues. Germline V gives CDR1 GEAIGNYY, CDR2 EKD. After removal of 1 base from V and 12 bases from J, the junction contained 11 bases not matched to a gene. CDR3 sequence (DNA): TGTGCCTGTGACACACTGGGGGATACTCACACCGATAAACTCTTCTTT. Translation gives CACDTLGDTHTDKLFF.

In its sample, this clone was seen a few times. The junction and the germline gene differ at one end; a read error may be behind it. Additional DNA sequences in this sample encode the identical CDR3. This sequence joins TRDV1 and TRDJ1; TRDD3 agrees at 11 bases. Germline V gene data show CDR1 as TSWWSYY and CDR2 as QGS. The CDR3 extends over 20 amino acids. CDR3 nucleotides: TGTGCTCTTGGGGGCCTGCCTACTCACAACCCGGTACTGGGGGATAATAAACGCATCTTT. This sequence encodes CALGGLPTHNPVLGDNKRIF.

With regard to this clone: A much larger clone is a single base away; this may be a read error. This sequence joins TRDV2 and TRDJ1, with D possibly matching TRDD3 (5 bases). The J gene, left out of TCRdb, was set here by checking the DNA against germline. The CDR3 sequence is 17 residues long. Trimming left V 0 bases short and J 0 bases short, with 16 bases between. Germline V CDR1 and CDR2: GEAIGNYY, EKD. CDR3 sequence (DNA): TGTGCCTGTGACACCCCGGCAAAGGTGGGGTACACCGATAAACTCATCTTT. This translates into CACDTPAKVGYTDKLIF.

This clone is medium-sized. The gene calls are TRDV2 and TRDJ1, with TRDD3 matching 8 bases. Losses at the gene ends were 3 bases for V and 0 bases for J; bases not matched to a gene: 14. Germline lookup yields CDR1 GEAIGNYY and CDR2 EKD. The CDR3 runs 18 residues. CDR3: CACDALGDSQLDTDKLIF. The CDR3 DNA reads as TGTGCCTGTGACGCCCTGGGGGACTCACAGTTGGACACCGATAAACTCATCTTT.

This clone is large by share. The same CDR3 arises from other DNA sequences in this sample as well. The rearrangement uses TRDV1 and TRDJ1, with a weak D call TRDD2 (6 bases). The V end was cut by 0 bases, the J end by 0 bases, with 26 bases between. This CDR3 region has 21 residues. Looked up from germline, CDR1 is TSWWSYY and CDR2 is QGS. CDR3 protein: CALGELTRRLPDHQYTDKLIF. DNA for the CDR3: TGTGCTCTTGGGGAACTGACTCGCCGCCTTCCGGACCACCAGTACACCGATAAACTCATCTTT.

This rearrangement joins TRDV2 to TRDJ3; 7 nucleotides align to TRDD3. With V trimmed by 2 bases and J by 0 bases, 12 bases remained unmatched. From germline, CDR1 is GEAIGNYY and CDR2 EKD. This CDR3 is built from 20 residues. Here the CDR3 reads CACDNLRGGSGSWDTRQMFF. The DNA for the CDR3 is TGTGCCTGTGACAACTTACGCGGGGGATCGGGCTCCTGGGACACCCGACAGATGTTTTTC.

This clone was detected only a few times. The J gene is TRDJ1, the V gene TRDV2, with 9 bases aligning to TRDD3. V was pared by 2 bases and J by 0 bases, with 15 bases of the junction left unmatched. CDR3 length: 19 amino acids. CDR1 GEAIGNYY and CDR2 EKD come from the germline V gene. DNA of the CDR3: TGTGCCTGTGACAGCCTAATCCGTACTGGGGGAGTGTACACCGATAAACTCATCTTT. This sequence encodes CACDSLIRTGGVYTDKLIF.

The V gene is TRDV2, the J gene TRDJ1, with D perhaps assigned TRDD2 or TRDD3 (5 bases each). TCRdb lists no J gene, so it was determined here by aligning the DNA to germline. Trimming took off 3 bases at V and 0 bases at J, with 25 bases between the two ends. The germline V gene has CDR1 GEAIGNYY and CDR2 EKD. The CDR3 contains 19 residues. DNA for the CDR3: TGTGCCTGTGACCACGTAAAGGATAAAATGCTTCCGTACACCGATAAACTCATCTTT. It specifies CACDHVKDKMLPYTDKLIF.

To note about this clone: This sequence may be a read error, since a much larger clone differs from it by one base. Other nucleotide sequences from this sample produce the same CDR3. This sequence joins TRDV1 and TRDJ1; a weak D match, TRDD3 (7 bases). The germline V gene has CDR1 TSWWSYY and CDR2 QGS. The V end was cut by 1 base, the J end by 5 bases, with 41 bases between. CDR3 size: 24 residues. CDR3 in DNA: TGTGCTCTTGGGGAACACTATCCCCCCTTCCACCGTTTACTGGGGCCTAAGGGTGCTGATAAACTCATCTTT. It is translated as CALGEHYPPFHRLLGPKGADKLIF.

About this clone: Its ends do not fully match the called genes, so a read error is possible. The chain employs TRDV1 and TRDJ1; the match to TRDD3 covers 13 bases. Germline-derived CDR1 and CDR2 are TSWWSYY and QGS. The CDR3 covers 19 residues. The CDR3 DNA reads TGTGCTCTTGGGGAACTGATACTGGGGGATACGCTTGGCACCGATAAACGCATCTTT. Encoded protein: CALGELILGDTLGTDKRIF.

This clone counts as medium-sized. This chain links TRDV2 with TRDJ1; the D gene is possibly TRDD3 (5 bases). The germline V and J ends were trimmed by 0 bases and 0 bases, with 16 bases remaining between them. The CDR3 totals 17 residues. From germline, CDR1 is GEAIGNYY and CDR2 EKD. The CDR3 loop reads CACDTLAKVGYTDKLIF. For the CDR3, the DNA is TGTGCCTGTGACACCCTGGCAAAGGTGGGGTACACCGATAAACTCATCTTT.

The rearrangement joins TRDV1 to TRDJ1, with 9 bases lining up with TRDD3. The junction had 23 bases not matched to a gene; V was cut back by 0 bases and J by 0 bases. Germline-derived CDR1 and CDR2 are TSWWSYY and QGS. This CDR3 contains 23 residues. CDR3 sequence reads: CALGELLPCLPGTGGPYTDKLIF. DNA for the CDR3: TGTGCTCTTGGGGAACTGCTTCCATGCCTCCCTGGTACTGGGGGACCGTACACCGATAAACTCATCTTT.

In regard to this clone: Since a far larger clone is one base different, this is likely a read error. The V and J genes are TRDV2 and TRDJ1; 7 bases match TRDD3. The J gene, absent from TCRdb, was called here by matching the DNA to germline. CDR1 is GEAIGNYY and CDR2 is EKD in the germline V gene. CDR3 length equals 14 residues. The ends lost 4 bases at V and 0 bases at J; junction bases unmatched: 4. The DNA of the CDR3 is TGTGCCTGTGAAACCTGGGGGTACACCGATAAACTCATCTTT. It codes for CACETWGYTDKLIF.

This clone turned up a few times. This sequence joins TRDV2 and TRDJ3; 13 bases match TRDD3. Trimming took 0 bases from V and 0 from J; bases not matched to a gene: 13. CDR3 length: 23 residues. Germline CDR1 is GEAIGNYY and CDR2 is EKD. CDR3 residues: CACDTLRTGGYAKSSWDTRQMFF. The CDR3 coding sequence is TGTGCCTGTGACACCCTACGTACTGGGGGATACGCAAAGAGCTCCTGGGACACCCGACAGATGTTTTTC.

This clone is labeled large. This chain uses TRDV3 with TRDJ1; the match to TRDD2 covers 9 bases. The germline gives CDR1 TVYSNPD, CDR2 GDNSRS (reference sequence). The CDR3 consists of 22 residues. With 1 base clipped from V and 2 bases from J, the junction kept 29 bases outside the gene matches. CDR3 coding DNA: TGTGCCTTTAAGGTTGGCCTTCCTACAGGCAATTACTGGGCAAAGCATACCGATAAACTCATCTTT. It translates to CAFKVGLPTGNYWAKHTDKLIF.

This clone has a handful of counts. A far larger clone is one nucleotide away, so this likely arose from a read error. The same CDR3 also results from other DNA sequences found in this sample. This chain uses TRDV3 with TRDJ1, with a weak D call TRDD3 (5 bases). V dropped 5 bases and J dropped 0 bases, with 13 bases sitting between them. Per germline, CDR1 TVYSNPD and CDR2 GDNSRS (reference sequence). CDR3 size: 13 residues. The CDR3 loop is CARRGAYTDKLIF. CDR3 sequence (DNA): TGTGCCCGGAGGGGGGCGTACACCGATAAACTCATCTTT.

With regard to this clone: This may stem from a read error, because a much larger clone lies one nucleotide away. The rearrangement joins TRDV2 to TRDJ3; the D gene is possibly TRDD3 (6 bases). In the absence of a J gene in TCRdb, the DNA was matched to germline to assign it here. Germline values: CDR1 GEAIGNYY, CDR2 EKD. Trimming took off 2 bases at V and 2 bases at J, with 12 bases between the two ends. The CDR3 covers 17 residues. The CDR3: CACDILRDTWDTRQMFF. The DNA for the CDR3 is TGTGCCTGTGACATACTGAGGGATACCTGGGACACCCGACAGATGTTTTTC.

Remarks on this clone: With a much larger clone just one base away, this may be a read error. The chain has TRDV2 and TRDJ1, with 7 positions matching TRDD3. Here the J gene was assigned by germline matching of the DNA, as TCRdb has none. Germline CDR1 is GEAIGNYY and CDR2 is EKD. The junction had 13 bases not matched to a gene; V was cut back by 3 bases and J by 4 bases. The CDR3 length is 16 residues. The CDR3 DNA is TGTGCCTGTGACCCACTGGGGCCCGCCTCCGGCGATAAACTCATCTTT. This encodes CACDPLGPASGDKLIF.

By share, this clone counts as medium-sized. The genes are TRAV38-2/DV8 and TRDJ1; 12 bases align to TRDD3. Since TCRdb gives no J gene, matching the DNA to germline was used here to assign it. The CDR3 is made up of 23 amino acids. V was clipped by 9 bases and J by 1 base; unmatched bases: 31. Germline V gene data show CDR1 as TSESDYY and CDR2 as QEAYKQQN. CDR3: CAFPMSGTLGYGRLGDTTDKLIF. In DNA form, the CDR3 reads TGTGCTTTCCCCATGTCCGGAACCCTAGGATATGGACGACTGGGGGATACCACCGATAAACTCATCTTT.

Comments on this clone: This may stem from a read error, because a much larger clone lies one nucleotide away. The chain links TRDV2 to TRDJ1; possibly TRDD3 for D (6 bases). CDR3 length: 14 residues. The V end was cut by 0 bases, the J end by 1 base, with 8 bases between. Germline assignment: CDR1 GEAIGNYY and CDR2 EKD. The CDR3 protein is CACDTWGCTDKLIF. The CDR3 DNA reads as TGTGCCTGTGACACCTGGGGGTGCACCGATAAACTCATCTTT.

In its sample, this clone was seen a few times. This may arise from a read error, as a much more abundant clone is one base away. This chain connects TRDV1 to TRDJ1; D is undetermined. The end of the DNA is better explained by TRDJ2, so the J call may be wrong. The CDR3 is 14 amino acids. CDR1 TSWWSYY and CDR2 QGS come from the germline V gene. Here the CDR3 DNA reads TGTGCTCTTGGGGAAAGGGTCCCCTCAGCCCAACTCTTCTTT. Encoded protein: CALGERVPSAQLFF.

Points on this clone: Just one base apart from a much larger clone, this may be a read error. The chain uses TRDV2 and TRDJ3; 9 bases agree with TRDD3. The J gene comes from matching the DNA to germline here; TCRdb lacks it. CDR3 length equals 19 residues. Germline V gene lookup returns CDR1 GEAIGNYY and CDR2 EKD. CDR3 sequence reads: CACDTYWGTPLRDTRRMFF. CDR3 DNA sequence: TGTGCCTGTGACACCTACTGGGGGACACCCCTCCGGGACACCCGACGGATGTTTTTC.